Given below is one TCR beta chain in context. Sequence at one end of the junction differs from germline and may be a read error. This record comes from a study of tumor-infiltrating lymphocytes in primary liver carcinoma. Study overall: The study included patients who were men and women aged 30 to 69 years.

With around 490 ng total RNA as template and a constant-region primer, TCR beta cDNA was made. Slightly modified ARM-PCR, run as three nested multiplex PCR rounds, produced the TCR beta libraries. With TRBV1-TRBV30 forward primers and a C-beta reverse primer, the first two PCR rounds were run for 9 to 10 cycles each. Each CDR3 protein gets one entry after TCRdb re-called the multiplex PCR reads with MiXCR. The data hold tens of thousands of distinct CDR3 sequences, with 70% to 85% observed a single time. Co-extraction of RNA and DNA was performed on 20-30 mg of unsorted bulk tissue. Germline lookup yields CDR1 GTSNPN and CDR2 SVGIG (reference sequence). The CDR3 totals 15 residues.

This rearrangement joins TRBV30 to TRBJ1-2; no reliable D call. This receptor was obtained from a man aged 35 to 55 with primary liver carcinoma and hepatitis B virus infection. The sample consisted of liver tumor tissue from sampling region 4. Subset denoted: tumor region T4, right-lateral pole. CDR3 sequence (DNA): TGTGCATGGAGTAGCCCCACAGTGTTAAACTATGGCTACACCTTC. Protein sequence: CAWSSPTVLNYGYTF.